Listed here is a single TCR beta chain. Its specificity is unknown. This sample is part of a study of regulatory T cells. Points from the study as a whole: In CD3G-deficient patients, conventional CD4+ T cells were enriched for hydrophobic CDR3 residues at positions 6 and 7.

The PCR used 52 TRBV and 13 TRBJ primers. TCRdb keeps only in-frame clones here, not all; method: immunoSEQ multiplex PCR. The sample holds roughly 32,000 clones, around 89% seen once. Sequenced: conventional CD4+ T cells sorted from blood. The source is a person aged 18 to 29 with CD3G deficiency.

This CDR3 is CASSSPYNEQFF. Written as DNA, the CDR3 is TGTGCCAGCAGTAGCCCCTACAATGAGCAGTTCTTC. V is TRBV28 and J is TRBJ2-1; no clear D gene. In germline, CDR1 is MDHEN, CDR2 SYDVKM. Trimming removed 5 bases from V and 2 bases from J, with 4 bases in between. This CDR3 spans 12 amino acids.